This T cell receptor beta chain was sequenced for a study of T cell responses to AZD1222 COVID-19 vaccine. Findings of the study overall: An increase in Spike-specific TCR breadth and depth was observed after two AZD1222 doses. Sampled repertoires all dated from after the peak T cell response. Baseline serology detected seropositivity in only five or six AZD1222 recipients. CD4 TCRs linked to vaccination spanned spike, dominating at 160-218 and 743-854.

Repertoires were generated with immunoSEQ multiplex PCR, while TCRdb's copy carries only in-frame clones and drops some. The table has 130,000 to 150,000 clones, 88% seen once; the top ten hold 3% to 4%. With regard to this clone: Antigen: not known.

The CDR3 extends over 15 amino acids. V dropped 9 bases and J dropped 5 bases, with 19 bases sitting between them. Per the germline V gene, CDR1 is KGHDR and CDR2 is SFDVKD. The sample here was peripheral blood, taken on day 0 of MenACWY control vaccination. V usage is TRBV24-1 and J usage is TRBJ1-5, with no clear D. This sequence originates from an adult in good health. CDR3 in DNA: TGTGCCACCCAGCGCCATCGAGGGCCCTATCAGCCCCAGCATTTT. Its translation: CATQRHRGPYQPQHF.